This TCR beta chain was sequenced for a study of T cells expressing NK-cell markers (TCRdb year 2020). About the investigation overall: Eight or nine donors provided sorted CD3+CD56+NKG2C+, CD3+CD56+NKG2C- and CD3+CD56-NKG2C+ T-cell subsets, whose TCR beta-chain repertoires were profiled. Seven of the eight sequenced donors were HCMV-seropositive and one was HCMV-seronegative. The eight sequenced donors were randomly selected healthy volunteers, three men and five women. Sequencing of the libraries produced 2 x 150 bp reads on Illumina HiSeq 2000/2500, MiSeq or NextSeq. Study-level results and caveats: Whether the expanded NKG2C-expressing T cell clones were specific for HCMV antigens was left unclear. Those dominant clonotypes were again the most abundant among CD3+CD56-NKG2C+ cells in a few donors, at about 28.3-65%. In several donors, the dominant CD3+CD56+NKG2C+ clonotypes ranked among the top 10 CD8+ clonotypes, making up 1.0-7.0% of CD8+ T cells.

The sequencer was an Illumina HiSeq 2000. TCR beta cDNA libraries were made by 5'RACE template switching that added a universal primer site and unique molecular identifiers. cDNA synthesis was primed from the TCR beta constant segment and was followed by two successive PCR amplification steps. On the authors' methods: Reads were demultiplexed and grouped by UMI with MIGEC, and clonotypes were assembled and quantified with MiTCR. To exclude erroneous sequences, only TCR cDNA sequences supported by at least two reads were retained. The tcR package was used for downstream repertoire analysis, and clonotypes were matched between fractions using CDR3 nucleotide sequence together with V segment. VDJmatch was used to annotate antigen specificity against VDJdb, with one amino acid substitution in CDR3 allowed. Each CDR3 protein sequence appears as one entry after TCRdb reprocessed the reads, and no DNA is included. The V and J calls, along with clone size, are taken from TCRdb and not from the paper's own processing. The sample's table lists a count of about 550,000 distinct CDR3 sequences. 3.5% to 4.5% of the sample lies in the top ten.

To determine HCMV serostatus, a commercial ELISA kit was used to detect HCMV-specific IgG in serum. Ficoll density gradient centrifugation was used to isolate peripheral blood mononuclear cells from blood. CDR1 and CDR2 (MNHEY, SVGAGI) derive from the germline V gene. Including cysteine and phenylalanine, the CDR3 has 14 amino acids. No DNA accompanies this entry. Details on this clonotype: Its antigen has not been determined.

The chain uses TRBV6-5 and TRBJ2-3; TCRdb reports TRBD2, a call that lacks DNA to check it against. The TCR comes from a man aged 18 to 35 in good health. Donor details come from another sample of the same person, matched by shared clones. Sequenced sample: blood T cells: a sorted CD56 or NKG2C T cell subset, CD4+ or CD8+ T cells, or bulk PBMC T cells (not recorded which). The CDR3 has the sequence CASTDSRRTDTQYF.